This T cell receptor beta chain was captured in a study of post-analysis software for immune sequencing data. Across the study: Recorded disease courses covered relapsing-remitting, secondary progressive and progressive-relapsing multiple sclerosis. Some patients had no subtype annotation.

General study points: The five TRBV segments detected at higher frequency in patients than in controls included TRBV5-6, TRBV5-1 and TRBV20-1.

With respect to this clonotype: Its antigen is unidentified.

Germline CDR1 is DFQATT and CDR2 is SNEGSKA (reference sequence). The CDR3 consists of 18 residues. Incorporated into the TCR beta cDNA libraries were unique molecular identifiers, which served to reduce PCR and sequencing biases. A population of about 0.95 to 10 million T cells gave rise to approximately 530,000 cDNA molecules. TCRdb processed the PCR reads anew with MiXCR; each CDR3 protein has one entry. The data hold hundreds of thousands of distinct CDR3 sequences, with around 64% observed a single time. This chain connects TRBV20-1 to TRBJ2-1; the match to TRBD2 covers 14 bases. Gene TRBJ2-7 matches the end of the DNA better, so the J call may be wrong. This sequence was found in a girl aged 2-9 years with multiple sclerosis. Sequences were obtained from blood. In nucleotides, the CDR3 is TGCAGTGCTTACTCCGGGACTAGCGGGAGAGAGTCCTACAATGAGCAGTACTTC. Translating it yields CSAYSGTSGRESYNEQYF.